The rows below give T cell receptor beta chains drawn from one sample of a study of blood T cells in healthy people across ages. TCRdb re-called the 5' RACE reads through MiXCR, storing one row per CDR3 protein. The sample lists roughly 1.6 million distinct CDR3 sequences; roughly 32% were seen once. The sample comprised blood. The receptors derive from a woman younger than 45 in good health. Both conserved end residues are part of each CDR3. A D gene is named only where the DNA matches it firmly. Rows give clone size only sometimes, using once, few, many, or a class for an expanded clone.

d_gene,abundance,len,j_gene,v_gene,CDR3aa,CDR3nt
-,many,11,TRBJ1-2,TRBV29-1,CSVASTEGYTF,TGCAGCGTAGCCTCGACAGAAGGCTACACCTTC
-,-,17,TRBJ1-2,TRBV7-9,CASSLVRVEEFIYGYTF,TGTGCCAGCAGCTTAGTGCGGGTGGAGGAGTTTATCTATGGCTACACCTTC
TRBD2,few,15,TRBJ2-1,TRBV11-1,CASSSSGSWDNEQFF,TGTGCCAGCAGCTCTAGCGGGAGCTGGGACAATGAGCAGTTCTTC
-,-,11,TRBJ1-4,TRBV6-2/TRBV6-3,CASSRAFELFF,TGTGCCAGCAGCAGGGCATTTGAGCTGTTTTTT
-,few,16,TRBJ2-7,TRBV7-6,CASSLEGGTHSYEQYF,TGTGCCAGCAGCTTGGAAGGGGGGACTCACTCCTACGAGCAGTACTTC
TRBD2,-,14,TRBJ2-7,TRBV11-1,CASSSGGGGYEQYF,TGTGCCAGCAGCTCCGGCGGGGGTGGCTACGAGCAGTACTTC
-,-,12,TRBJ2-5,TRBV2,CASTRVFETQYF,TGTGCCAGCACTAGGGTATTTGAGACCCAGTACTTC
-,-,16,TRBJ1-2,TRBV2,CASSPNGQPTDYGYTF,TGTGCCAGCAGTCCTAACGGACAGCCGACAGACTATGGCTACACCTTC
-,few,14,TRBJ2-1,TRBV20-1,CSARRAPGYNEQFF,TGCAGTGCTAGGCGGGCCCCCGGGTACAATGAGCAGTTCTTC
TRBD1,many,14,TRBJ2-5,TRBV7-9,CASSLGTGEETQYF,TGTGCCAGCAGCTTAGGGACAGGGGAAGAGACCCAGTACTTC
TRBD2,-,13,TRBJ2-1,TRBV29-1,CSVGSGRWDEQFF,TGCAGCGTTGGCAGCGGGAGATGGGATGAGCAGTTCTTC
-,few,12,TRBJ2-3,TRBV28,CASLSIGDTQYF,TGTGCCAGTTTGTCAATTGGAGATACGCAGTATTTT
-,-,17,TRBJ1-2,TRBV27,CASSLRTTAWSNYGYTF,TGTGCCAGCAGTTTACGGACGACGGCCTGGTCAAACTATGGCTACACCTTC
-,-,16,TRBJ2-7,TRBV21-1,CASSKVTGTGPYEQYF,TGTGCCAGCAGCAAAGTTACCGGGACAGGGCCCTACGAGCAGTACTTC
-,-,15,TRBJ2-7,TRBV27,CASSLKAGRPYEQYF,TGTGCCAGCAGTTTAAAGGCGGGAAGGCCCTACGAGCAGTACTTC
TRBD2,many,13,TRBJ2-7,TRBV29-1,CSVDHGRPYEQYF,TGCAGCGTTGATCACGGGAGGCCCTACGAGCAGTACTTC
TRBD1,-,17,TRBJ1-4,TRBV27,CASSLRQGGGTSEKLFF,TGTGCCAGCAGTTTAAGACAGGGGGGCGGGACGTCCGAAAAACTGTTTTTT
-,few,15,TRBJ2-3,TRBV21-1,CASSTHCGEGDTQYF,TGTGCCAGCAGCACCCACTGCGGGGAGGGAGATACGCAGTATTTT
TRBD2,-,14,TRBJ2-3,TRBV30,CAWSRGGQTDTQYF,TGTGCCTGGAGTCGGGGGGGCCAAACAGATACGCAGTATTTT
-,-,17,TRBJ2-1,TRBV11-2,CASSLGMVGLGNNEQFF,TGTGCCAGCAGCTTAGGAATGGTGGGGCTGGGTAACAATGAGCAGTTCTTC
-,-,13,TRBJ1-2,TRBV5-1,CASSLGPDQGYTF,TGCGCCAGCAGCTTGGGACCGGACCAGGGCTACACCTTC
-,few,15,TRBJ2-1,TRBV4-1,CASSPLTSTYNEQFF,TGCGCCAGCAGCCCCTTGACAAGCACCTACAATGAGCAGTTCTTC
-,-,16,TRBJ2-2,TRBV5-1,CASRSSWTENTGELFF,TGCGCCAGCAGATCCTCGTGGACAGAAAACACCGGGGAGCTGTTTTTT
-,-,17,TRBJ2-1,TRBV5-1,CASSSHPRRSPYNEQFF,TGCGCCAGCAGCTCGCACCCACGCAGGTCCCCATACAATGAGCAGTTCTTC
TRBD2,medium-sized,15,TRBJ2-7,TRBV20-1,CSARTTSGGDHEQYF,TGCAGTGCTAGGACGACTAGCGGGGGGGACCACGAGCAGTACTTC